This paragraph reports one TCR beta chain. TCRdb's table, derived via immunoSEQ multiplex PCR, lists solely in-frame clones and lacks some. The data show about 660,000 clones, with 88% seen just once and 0.0095% to 0.012% held by the top ten. This entry comes from a study of shared T cell receptors in the human thymus. V lost 5 bases, J lost 5 bases, and 13 bases lay in between. Germline CDR1 reads LNHNV; CDR2 reads YYDKDF (reference sequence). The CDR3 is made up of 14 amino acids. This sample was also put to use in a study of human thymus T cells. This second study notes: It was from resections taken during corrective heart surgery that the thymus tissue came. Thymic as well as blood repertoires seemed to favor certain V and J genes unevenly.

The genes are TRBV15 and TRBJ2-1, with no clear D. The specimen sequenced was thymocytes. The TCR originated in a boy under two years old with a congenital heart defect. The DNA of the CDR3 is TGTGCCACCAGCCACTTCCGGTCGGACAATGAGCAGTTCTTC. Its protein product is CATSHFRSDNEQFF.